The clone carrying this TCR beta chain was detected only once. Its cognate antigen is unknown. The sample belongs to a study of response to subunit inactivated influenza vaccine. Study conclusions and caveats: A suggestion made by the authors is that each seasonal influenza vaccination recruits few new T cells.

This CDR3 contains 16 residues. Germline-derived CDR1 and CDR2 are MRHNA and SNTAGT. Trimming took 6 bases from V and 4 from J; bases not matched to a gene: 8. TCRdb independently ran MiXCR on the RT-PCR reads; one entry per CDR3 protein. Of around 790,000 distinct CDR3 sequences in the sample, less than 25% were seen once. This clonotype was obtained from a man aged 50 to 60 who received an inactivated influenza vaccine. The specimen was PBMCs from blood, collected 5 days after vaccination. The rearrangement joins TRBV6-4 to TRBJ2-1, with 11 bases lining up with TRBD2. The CDR3 DNA reads TGTGCCAGCAGCGCTAATAGCGGGAGGGGATACAATGAGCAGTTCTTC. It yields the protein CASSANSGRGYNEQFF.